Sequencing of this TCR beta chain was carried out in a study of early T cells in non-severe SARS-CoV-2 infection. Study-wide results and caveats: Comparison of clonotypes with VDJdb favored anti-spike CD8 responses while missing private and CD4 specificities.

Unique molecular identifiers (one per individual cDNA molecule) were attached. TCRdb processed the 5' RACE reads anew with MiXCR; each CDR3 protein has one entry. The sample records 55,000 to 70,000 distinct CDR3 sequences, approximately 11% being singletons. The CDR3 runs to 14 residues. Germline V gives CDR1 SNHLY, CDR2 FYNNEI. Trimming stripped 4 bases from V and 8 bases from J, with 12 bases between. About this clonotype itself: Its specificity is not known.

The sample taken for sequencing was whole blood. The chain employs TRBV2 and TRBJ1-6, with D possibly matching TRBD1 (6 bases). This receptor was taken from an adult who was a healthcare worker with PCR-confirmed SARS-CoV-2 infection or an uninfected control (not recorded which). The CDR3 here is CASSAGTMYSPLHF. In DNA, the CDR3 is TGTGCCAGCAGTGCCGGGACAATGTATTCACCCCTCCACTTT.